The T cell receptor (beta chain) described here comes from a study of cytomegalovirus exposure and HLA in healthy donors. The PCR used 60 Vbeta and 13 Jbeta primers. TCRdb's copy holds only in-frame clones and misses some; the assay was immunoSEQ multiplex PCR. Of 150,000 to 200,000 clones listed, about 80% are singletons. This clone has just a few counts. Material: PBMCs. This clonotype was obtained from a man younger than 35 in good health and CMV-seropositive.

The CDR3 DNA is TGTGCCACTGCGGGAGGGGACACTGAAGCTTTCTTT. This translates into CATAGGDTEAFF. The chain combines TRBV19 with TRBJ1-1; D perhaps matches TRBD1 (5 bases). Trimming stripped 10 bases from V and 3 bases from J, with 12 bases between. CDR1 and CDR2 from the germline V gene are LNHDA and SQIVND (reference sequence). This CDR3 contains 12 residues.